This T cell receptor beta chain was captured in a study of blood T cell repertoires in COVID-19. The overall study: Material from acute and convalescent COVID-19 was sourced from the United States, Italy and Spain. In each case, the material was cDNA or gDNA derived from T cells, B-cell-depleted T cells, or PBMCs.

Authors' analysis steps: Quantification of nucleated cells was approximated via reference gene primer amplification. Generated by immunoSEQ multiplex PCR, the TCRdb table keeps only in-frame clones and is missing some. That table furnishes V, J and clone size, whereas the DNA furnished D and trimming. The sample consists of 200,000 to 300,000 clones, 70% to 90% of them appearing once. Germline V CDR1 and CDR2: SGDLS, YYNGEE. The ends were cut back, 2 bases at V and 3 bases at J, with 11 bases in the middle. This CDR3 comprises 15 residues. V is TRBV9 and J is TRBJ2-2; D is possibly TRBD1 (7 bases). This sequence originates from an older man with acute or convalescent COVID-19. The material sequenced was peripheral blood. For the CDR3, the DNA is TGTGCCAGCAGCGTCAGGGGGGACCACACCGGGGAGCTGTTTTTT. It codes for CASSVRGDHTGELFF.